Presented here are 6 T cell receptor beta chains from one specimen sequenced in a study of cytomegalovirus exposure and HLA in healthy donors. PCR used 60 Vbeta primers and 13 Jbeta primers. Assay used: immunoSEQ multiplex PCR; TCRdb lists only in-frame clones, some missing. The top ten clones hold around 3.1% of a sample with over 150,000 clones, around 80% of them seen once. The sample comprised PBMCs. The receptors were gathered from a woman aged 50 to 60 in good health and CMV-seropositive.

CDR3 in amino acids: CASSLAGEYTEAFF. The CDR3 region has the DNA TGTGCCAGCAGCTTAGCAGGGGAATACACTGAAGCTTTCTTT. This chain joins TRBV7-3 and TRBJ1-1, with D tentatively TRBD1 (6 bases). V was trimmed by 2 bases and J by 3 bases, leaving 10 bases between them. In germline, CDR1 is SGHTA, CDR2 FQGTGA. The CDR3 runs 14 residues. Full variable domain (remainder filled in from reference TRBV7-3 and TRBJ1-1): GAGVSQTPSNKVTEKGKYVELRCDPISGHTALYWYRQSLGQGPEFLIYFQGTGAADDSGLPNDRFFAVRPEGSVSTLKIQRTERGDSAVYLCASSLAGEYTEAFFGQGTRLTVV.

The CDR3: CASSLRPRLVTEQYF. DNA for the CDR3: TGTGCCAGCAGTTTACGTCCCCGGCTAGTAACCGAGCAGTACTTC. The gene calls are TRBV28 and TRBJ2-7, with D unclear. Trimming took 2 bases from V and 6 from J, leaving 17 bases between them. Germline V gene lookup returns CDR1 MDHEN and CDR2 SYDVKM. This CDR3 has 15 amino acids.

The rearrangement uses TRBV6-6 and TRBJ1-1, with D perhaps matching TRBD1 (6 bases). This CDR3 region has 15 residues. Germline V lookup: CDR1 MNHNY, CDR2 SVGAGI (reference sequence). Trimming shortened V by 6 bases and J by 10 bases, and 24 bases separated the two germline ends. This chain's CDR3 is CASSTNRAGLRAAFF. For the CDR3, the DNA is TGTGCCAGCAGCACAAACAGGGCAGGCCTTAGGGCAGCTTTCTTT.

This clone was detected a few times. J is TRBJ2-7 and V is TRBV9; 7 nucleotides match TRBD1. The germline V gene has CDR1 SGDLS and CDR2 YYNGEE. V lost 3 bases, J lost 2 bases, and 8 bases stayed unmatched. This CDR3 contains 15 residues. The CDR3 protein is CASSEQGEATYEQYF. In nucleotides, the CDR3 is TGTGCCAGCAGCGAGCAGGGGGAAGCTACCTACGAGCAGTACTTC. Supplemented by reference TRBV9 and TRBJ2-7, the full variable domain reads DSGVTQTPKHLITATGQRVTLRCSPRSGDLSVYWYQQSLDQGLQFLIQYYNGEERAKGNILERFSAQQFPDLHSELNLSSLELGDSALYFCASSEQGEATYEQYFGPGTRLTVT.

V is TRBV9 and J is TRBJ1-5; 9 bases map to TRBD1. This CDR3 is built from 15 residues. Trimming cost V 4 bases and J 7 bases; bases outside gene matches: 9. From germline, CDR1 is SGDLS and CDR2 YYNGEE. In DNA, the CDR3 is TGTGCCAGCAGCATCGGGACAGGGCGAGGGCAGCCCCAGCATTTT. Residues: CASSIGTGRGQPQHF.

In its sample, this clone was seen a few times. The rearrangement joins TRBV30 to TRBJ2-7; D call uncertain. The CDR3 spans 15 residues. V was shortened by 0 bases and J by 3 bases, with 15 bases between the two germline ends. Germline CDR1 is GTSNPN and CDR2 is SVGIG (reference sequence). The CDR3 loop reads CAWSVPRTTRYEQYF. The CDR3 region has the DNA TGTGCCTGGAGTGTCCCGAGAACTACCCGCTACGAGCAGTACTTC.